A selection of T cell receptor beta chains follows, all from one sample in a study of response to subunit inactivated influenza vaccine. A single record per CDR3 protein comes from TCRdb applying MiXCR to the RT-PCR reads. The table has about 500,000 distinct CDR3 sequences, around 7.7% seen once. The input for sequencing was PBMCs from blood, taken less than 30 months after vaccination. These receptors originate from a man aged 50 to 69 who received an inactivated influenza vaccine. Each CDR3 is given with its conserved first and last residue. D genes are given only for firm matches. Rows may omit the clone size; those that give it use once, few, many or a size class.

J: TRBJ2-2; V: TRBV11-2; D: TRBD2; size: few; CDR3: CAQSLEETSNTGELFF; DNA: TGTGCCCAGAGCCTAGAGGAGACTAGCAACACCGGGGAGCTGTTTTTT
J: TRBJ2-5; V: TRBV3-1; D: -; size: few; CDR3: CASSQGNSGRYQETQYF; DNA: TGTGCCAGCAGCCAAGGAAATAGCGGACGGTACCAAGAGACCCAGTACTTC
J: TRBJ2-1; V: TRBV12-3/TRBV12-4; D: TRBD1; size: many; CDR3: CASSKRQGSYNEQFF; DNA: TGTGCCAGCAGTAAGAGACAGGGGTCCTACAATGAGCAGTTCTTC
J: TRBJ2-2; V: TRBV12-3/TRBV12-4; D: TRBD1; size: few; CDR3: CASSRVDRATGELFF; DNA: TGTGCCAGCAGCAGAGTTGACAGGGCCACCGGGGAGCTGTTTTTT
J: TRBJ1-1; V: TRBV5-6; D: -; size: -; CDR3: CASSFRGGAFF; DNA: TGTGCCAGCAGCTTCCGAGGGGGAGCTTTCTTT
J: TRBJ2-5; V: TRBV7-2; D: TRBD1; size: few; CDR3: CASRQGGRQETQYF; DNA: TGTGCCAGCAGACAGGGGGGCCGCCAAGAGACCCAGTACTTC
J: TRBJ2-7; V: TRBV10-3; D: -; size: -; CDR3: CAISEGTSDEQYF; DNA: TGTGCCATCAGTGAGGGGACTTCCGACGAGCAGTACTTC
J: TRBJ2-1; V: TRBV15; D: TRBD1; size: -; CDR3: CATQKRQGGNEQFF; DNA: TGTGCCACCCAAAAGAGACAGGGTGGCAATGAGCAGTTCTTC
J: TRBJ1-2; V: TRBV6-5; D: TRBD1; size: many; CDR3: CASSYVSGTDYGYTF; DNA: TGTGCCAGCAGTTACGTCTCCGGGACAGACTATGGCTACACCTTC
J: TRBJ2-5; V: TRBV7-9; D: -; size: -; CDR3: CASSLTRKDTQYF; DNA: TGTGCCAGCAGCTTAACCAGAAAAGATACCCAGTACTTC
J: TRBJ2-7; V: TRBV5-1; D: -; size: -; CDR3: CASSYGQRAGEQYF; DNA: TGCGCCAGCAGCTATGGCCAGCGTGCGGGTGAGCAGTACTTC
J: TRBJ2-3; V: TRBV4-3; D: TRBD1; size: many; CDR3: CASSQDGEPGTDLDTQYF; DNA: TGCGCCAGCAGCCAAGATGGGGAACCCGGGACAGATTTAGATACGCAGTATTTT
J: TRBJ2-3; V: TRBV29-1; D: -; size: many; CDR3: CSVDSRLGGRTDTQYF; DNA: TGCAGCGTTGATTCTAGGTTAGGGGGACGCACAGATACGCAGTATTTT
J: TRBJ2-5; V: TRBV20-1; D: -; size: -; CDR3: CSAVLGFQETQYF; DNA: TGCAGTGCTGTATTAGGGTTCCAAGAGACCCAGTACTTC
J: TRBJ2-5; V: TRBV29-1; D: TRBD1; size: -; CDR3: CSAGLGTGGQETQYF; DNA: TGCAGCGCCGGACTAGGGACAGGGGGTCAGGAGACCCAGTACTTC
J: TRBJ2-2; V: TRBV12-3/TRBV12-4; D: TRBD2; size: few; CDR3: CASSPGLAGGPPGELFF; DNA: TGTGCCAGCAGTCCGGGACTAGCGGGGGGGCCCCCCGGGGAGCTGTTTTTT
J: TRBJ2-2; V: TRBV7-3; D: -; size: -; CDR3: CASSLLGAGEMGELFF; DNA: TGTGCCAGCAGCTTGCTCGGGGCAGGGGAAATGGGGGAGCTGTTTTTT
J: TRBJ2-7; V: TRBV6-2/TRBV6-3; D: TRBD1; size: many; CDR3: CASSPQGYEQYF; DNA: TGTGCCAGCAGTCCACAGGGGTACGAGCAGTACTTC
J: TRBJ2-5; V: TRBV7-9; D: TRBD1; size: few; CDR3: CASSQGQVYQETQYF; DNA: TGTGCCAGCAGCCAGGGACAGGTCTACCAAGAGACCCAGTACTTC
J: TRBJ2-5; V: TRBV7-8; D: -; size: -; CDR3: CASAPDRQETQYF; DNA: TGTGCCAGCGCTCCCGACAGGCAAGAGACCCAGTACTTC
J: TRBJ2-7; V: TRBV28; D: TRBD2; size: -; CDR3: CASSSEKRDSYEQYF; DNA: TGTGCCAGCAGTTCGGAAAAGCGGGACTCCTACGAGCAGTACTTC
J: TRBJ2-7; V: TRBV12-3/TRBV12-4; D: -; size: few; CDR3: CASSLSTEVGEQYF; DNA: TGTGCCAGCAGTTTAAGTACAGAGGTAGGCGAGCAGTACTTC
J: TRBJ2-6; V: TRBV5-1; D: -; size: -; CDR3: CASSGTPGSGANVLTF; DNA: TGCGCCAGCTCCGGGACACCAGGCTCTGGGGCCAACGTCCTGACTTTC
J: TRBJ2-2; V: TRBV12-3/TRBV12-4; D: -; size: few; CDR3: CASSLIGPGGTGELFF; DNA: TGTGCCAGCAGTTTAATCGGGCCAGGGGGGACCGGGGAGCTGTTTTTT
J: TRBJ2-5; V: TRBV29-1; D: -; size: -; CDR3: CSALEYQETQYF; DNA: TGCAGCGCTCTAGAGTACCAAGAGACCCAGTACTTC
J: TRBJ2-5; V: TRBV20-1; D: -; size: -; CDR3: CSARDWGNLQETQYF; DNA: TGCAGTGCTAGAGATTGGGGGAACCTACAAGAGACCCAGTACTTC
J: TRBJ2-1; V: TRBV20-1; D: -; size: many; CDR3: CSARIAASSYNEQFF; DNA: TGCAGTGCTCGAATAGCGGCTAGCTCCTACAATGAGCAGTTCTTC
J: TRBJ2-3; V: TRBV24-1; D: TRBD2; size: few; CDR3: CATSDTLEWTSGGIDTQYF; DNA: TGTGCCACCAGTGATACCCTCGAATGGACTAGCGGGGGTATAGATACGCAGTATTTT
J: TRBJ2-5; V: TRBV6-5; D: -; size: many; CDR3: CASSNGQNLYF; DNA: TGTGCCAGCAGCAATGGACAGAACCTGTACTTC
J: TRBJ1-1; V: TRBV5-1; D: -; size: -; CDR3: CASSLSLAVNTEAFF; DNA: TGCGCCAGCAGCTTGTCCTTGGCAGTGAACACTGAAGCTTTCTTT
J: TRBJ2-6; V: TRBV7-2; D: -; size: many; CDR3: CASSRQSSGANVLTF; DNA: TGTGCCAGCAGCCGACAGTCCTCTGGGGCCAACGTCCTGACTTTC
J: TRBJ2-7; V: TRBV20-1; D: TRBD1; size: -; CDR3: CSARSPSAGTGGIYEQYF; DNA: TGCAGTGCTCGATCCCCATCGGCCGGAACAGGGGGTATCTACGAGCAGTACTTC
J: TRBJ1-6; V: TRBV7-8; D: -; size: few; CDR3: CASSYISGASSYNSPLHF; DNA: TGTGCCAGCAGCTACATTTCGGGAGCGAGCTCCTATAATTCACCCCTCCACTTT
J: TRBJ2-2; V: TRBV5-1; D: -; size: many; CDR3: CASSLAGGRELFF; DNA: TGCGCCAGCAGCTTGGCTGGGGGCCGGGAGCTGTTTTTT
J: TRBJ2-5; V: TRBV25-1; D: TRBD2; size: -; CDR3: CASSLQAGEETQYF; DNA: TGTGCCAGCAGTCTTCAAGCGGGAGAAGAGACCCAGTACTTC
J: TRBJ2-2; V: TRBV20-1; D: TRBD2; size: few; CDR3: CSARAGGNTGELFF; DNA: TGCAGTGCTAGAGCGGGAGGGAACACCGGGGAGCTGTTTTTT
J: TRBJ2-3; V: TRBV7-8; D: TRBD1; size: -; CDR3: CASSLVGRGSDTQYF; DNA: TGTGCCAGCAGCTTAGTGGGCAGGGGGTCCGATACGCAGTATTTT
J: TRBJ2-2; V: TRBV19; D: -; size: few; CDR3: CASSTEPRTGELFF; DNA: TGTGCCAGTAGTACGGAGCCGAGAACCGGGGAGCTGTTTTTT